This passage covers 25 T cell receptor beta chains from one sample sequenced in a study of regulatory and conventional T cells in RAG deficiency (TCRdb year 2017). The method was the immunoSEQ multiplex PCR assay. The source is immuneACCESS, and TCRdb retained only in-frame sequences with V and J called. Part of the clones is not carried over; for the studies checked, unresolved V genes explain less than half of this, and the remainder is unexplained. This sample holds 25,000 to 35,000 clones; 70% to 90% were observed only once. Around 5% of the sample is taken by the ten largest. These sequences were also reported in another study, on regulatory T cells. The second paper further reports: In the multiplex PCR, 52 forward TRBV primers and 13 reverse TRBJ primers were used, and assay-based and computational corrections were applied for amplification bias.

The sequenced material came from CD8+ T cells sorted from blood. These receptors all stem from a human donor in good health.

The chain recombines TRBV9 with TRBJ2-2, with D possibly matching TRBD2 (5 bases). The CDR3 loop spans 14 amino acids. CDR1 SGDLS and CDR2 YYNGEE come from the germline V gene. Trimming removed 5 bases from V and 7 bases from J, with 15 bases in between. The CDR3: CASSPQQAGGELFF. DNA of the CDR3: TGTGCCAGCAGTCCTCAGCAGGCGGGCGGGGAGCTGTTTTTT.

The V call is TRBV7-9, the J call TRBJ2-1; D call uncertain. The germline V gene has CDR1 SEHNR and CDR2 FQNEAQ (reference sequence). V was cut by 8 bases and J by 2 bases, with 7 bases left in between. The CDR3 consists of 12 residues. DNA of the CDR3: TGTGCCAGCGCGCCACCCTACAATGAGCAGTTCTTC. This codes for CASAPPYNEQFF.

The genes are TRBV6-6 and TRBJ2-7; D is unresolved. The CDR3 covers 13 residues. The germline V gene encodes CDR1 MNHNY and CDR2 SVGAGI (reference sequence). Trimming left V 11 bases short and J 2 bases short, with 16 bases between. As DNA, the CDR3 is TGTGCCTCCGGGCAAAGCGCCACCTACGAGCAGTACTTC. Encoded protein: CASGQSATYEQYF.

The chain couples TRBV9 to TRBJ2-5; the match to TRBD1 covers 8 bases. Germline CDR1 SGDLS, CDR2 YYNGEE. The CDR3 is 14 residues long. Trimming took 0 bases from V and 5 from J; bases not matched to a gene: 3. CDR3 sequence: CASSVGQGSETQYF. The CDR3 DNA reads TGTGCCAGCAGCGTAGGACAGGGGAGCGAGACCCAGTACTTC. The full variable domain, rest sourced from reference TRBV9 and TRBJ2-5, is DSGVTQTPKHLITATGQRVTLRCSPRSGDLSVYWYQQSLDQGLQFLIQYYNGEERAKGNILERFSAQQFPDLHSELNLSSLELGDSALYFCASSVGQGSETQYFGPGTRLLVL.

The V call is TRBV11-2, the J call TRBJ2-1, with no clear D. Germline V gives CDR1 SGHAT, CDR2 FQNNGV. The length of the CDR3 is 13 residues. The germline V and J ends were trimmed by 3 bases and 5 bases, with 8 bases remaining between them. The CDR3 loop is CASSFSVDNEQFF. The CDR3 region has the DNA TGTGCCAGCAGCTTTAGTGTAGACAATGAGCAGTTCTTC. Full variable domain (remainder filled in from reference TRBV11-2 and TRBJ2-1): EAGVAQSPRYKIIEKRQSVAFWCNPISGHATLYWYQQILGQGPKLLIQFQNNGVVDDSQLPKDRFSAERLKGVDSTLKIQPAKLEDSAVYLCASSFSVDNEQFFGPGTRLTVL.

J is TRBJ1-1 and V is TRBV10-3; 8 positions match TRBD1. Germline V gives CDR1 ENHRY, CDR2 SYGVKD. V lost 2 bases, J lost 4 bases, and 9 bases stayed unmatched. The CDR3 totals 16 residues. In DNA, the CDR3 is TGTGCCATCAGTGAGGGCCTTCAGGGGGCTGCCACTGAAGCTTTCTTT. This translates into CAISEGLQGAATEAFF.

The chain recombines TRBV19 with TRBJ1-1; D might be TRBD1 (5 bases). In germline, CDR1 is LNHDA, CDR2 SQIVND (reference sequence). Trimming took off 2 bases at V and 1 base at J, with 11 bases between the two ends. The CDR3 consists of 15 residues. CDR3 coding DNA: TGTGCCAGTAGTATAAGTGGGGGAGAGAACACTGAAGCTTTCTTT. This gives the protein CASSISGGENTEAFF.

This clone was seen just once. The chain has TRBV19 and TRBJ1-1, with no clear D. Germline CDR1 LNHDA, CDR2 SQIVND (reference sequence). CDR3 length: 13 residues. V lost 0 bases to trimming and J lost 3 bases, with 5 bases between them. The CDR3 DNA reads as TGTGCCAGTAGTATAGACGAAGACACTGAAGCTTTCTTT. Translation gives CASSIDEDTEAFF. The variable domain in full, completed from reference TRBV19 and TRBJ1-1, reads DGGITQSPKYLFRKEGQNVTLSCEQNLNHDAMYWYRQDPGQGLRLIYYSQIVNDFQKGDIAEGYSVSREKKESFPLTVTSAQKNPTAFYLCASSIDEDTEAFFGQGTRLTVV.

This chain uses TRBV19 with TRBJ2-5; 7 positions agree with TRBD2. The assigned J gene may be wrong: the sequence end matches TRBJ2-7 better. The germline V gene has CDR1 LNHDA and CDR2 SQIVND (reference sequence). CDR3 length equals 15 residues. The CDR3 region is CASSINPSGPYEQYF. DNA for the CDR3: TGTGCCAGTAGTATAAACCCTAGCGGACCCTACGAGCAGTACTTC.

This chain joins TRBV28 and TRBJ2-1; 9 bases align to TRBD1. The V gene end was trimmed by 4 bases and the J gene end by 9 bases; junction bases not matched to a gene: 10. Per the germline V gene, CDR1 is MDHEN and CDR2 is SYDVKM. This CDR3 contains 15 residues. The CDR3 DNA follows: TGTGCCAGCAGTTCCGGGACAGGGCTAATTGTTGAGCAGTTCTTC. This codes for CASSSGTGLIVEQFF. The entire variable domain, with the rest obtained from reference TRBV28 and TRBJ2-1, is as follows: DVKVTQSSRYLVKRTGEKVFLECVQDMDHENMFWYRQDPGLGLRLIYFSYDVKMKEKGDIPEGYSVSREKKERFSLILESASTNQTSMYLCASSSGTGLIVEQFFGPGTRLTVL.

This chain uses TRBV11-2 with TRBJ1-5; 9 bases are shared with TRBD1. CDR3 length equals 16 residues. Germline V CDR1 and CDR2: SGHAT, FQNNGV. J lost 3 bases, V lost 0 bases, and 3 bases had no gene match. CDR3 DNA: TGTGCCAGCAGCTTAGAGGGGACAGGGTTCAATCAGCCCCAGCATTTT. It translates to CASSLEGTGFNQPQHF.

The J gene is TRBJ2-1, the V gene TRBV11-1, with D unclear. CDR3 length equals 15 residues. Trimming took 3 bases from V and 5 from J, leaving 14 bases between them. CDR1 SGHAT and CDR2 FQDESV come from the germline V gene (reference sequence). In nucleotides, the CDR3 is TGTGCCAGCAGCTTCCCTCCGCGAGAGAACAATGAGCAGTTCTTC. Amino acid sequence: CASSFPPRENNEQFF.

The genes are TRBV11-2 and TRBJ1-1; D might be TRBD1 (6 bases). Germline V lookup: CDR1 SGHAT, CDR2 FQNNGV. CDR3 size: 14 residues. Trimming took 3 bases from V and 1 from J, leaving 9 bases between them. This chain's CDR3 is CASSFQGPNTEAFF. The CDR3 DNA reads as TGTGCCAGCAGCTTTCAGGGGCCGAACACTGAAGCTTTCTTT.

The J gene is TRBJ1-1, the V gene TRBV7-8; a weak D match, TRBD1 (5 bases). The V gene lost 6 bases and the J gene lost 4 bases, with 18 bases spanning the gap. The CDR3 extends over 15 amino acids. From germline, CDR1 is SGHVS and CDR2 FQNEAQ. The CDR3 DNA reads as TGTGCCAGCAGTCCCCCCGGGCAGGGCTTCACTGAAGCTTTCTTT. Amino acids: CASSPPGQGFTEAFF.

The genes are TRBV9 and TRBJ1-5, with D tentatively TRBD1 (6 bases). Germline CDR1 and CDR2: SGDLS and YYNGEE. The ends were cut back, 0 bases at V and 3 bases at J, with 19 bases in the middle. This CDR3 is 18 amino acids long. The CDR3 loop reads CASSVGGRGQVHNQPQHF. In DNA form, the CDR3 reads TGTGCCAGCAGCGTAGGGGGCCGGGGGCAGGTTCACAATCAGCCCCAGCATTTT.

The V gene is TRBV11-2, the J gene TRBJ1-1; D uncertain. Germline CDR1 SGHAT, CDR2 FQNNGV. This CDR3 region has 12 residues. Trimming took 1 base from V and 3 from J, leaving 3 bases between them. CDR3 sequence: CASSLVDTEAFF. CDR3 DNA: TGTGCCAGCAGCTTAGTGGACACTGAAGCTTTCTTT.

The chain recombines TRBV29-1 with TRBJ2-3; the match to TRBD2 covers 9 bases. Trimming removed 5 bases from V and 2 bases from J; junction bases left unmatched: 5. The CDR3 consists of 14 residues. Germline CDR1 reads SQVTM; CDR2 reads ANQGSEA. The CDR3 sequence: CSVTLAGITDTQYF. CDR3 in DNA: TGCAGCGTTACACTAGCGGGTATCACAGATACGCAGTATTTT.

The chain joins TRBV4-3 to TRBJ2-7; TRBD1 might be the D (6 bases). Germline V gives CDR1 LGHNA, CDR2 YSLEER. The CDR3 sequence is 13 residues long. V dropped 0 bases and J dropped 3 bases, with 6 bases sitting between them. Here the CDR3 DNA reads TGCGCCAGCAGCCAAGAAGGGGGCTACGAGCAGTACTTC. It translates to CASSQEGGYEQYF.

The chain links TRBV6-5 to TRBJ1-1, with TRBD1 as a possible D gene (5 bases). The CDR3 covers 13 residues. Germline loops: CDR1 MNHEY, CDR2 SVGAGI. V was trimmed by 0 bases and J by 7 bases, leaving 9 bases between them. CDR3 nucleotides: TGTGCCAGCAGTTACTCAGGGGCCGGTGAAGCTTTCTTT. Residues: CASSYSGAGEAFF.

V gene TRBV4-3 combines with J gene TRBJ1-2, with a weak D call TRBD1 (6 bases). The CDR3 has 12 residues. V lost 3 bases to trimming and J lost 8 bases, with 10 bases between them. Germline CDR1 and CDR2: LGHNA and YSLEER. In DNA, the CDR3 is TGCGCCAGCAGCCAGGGGGCGGAAGGCTACACCTTC. It yields the protein CASSQGAEGYTF.

The chain employs TRBV6-5 and TRBJ1-2; no firm D call. V lost 0 bases, J lost 1 base, and 12 bases lay in between. Germline V CDR1 and CDR2: MNHEY, SVGAGI. This CDR3 is 16 amino acids long. Written as DNA, the CDR3 is TGTGCCAGCAGTTACTCGGGATCAGAACTTAACTATGGCTACACCTTC. Amino acid sequence: CASSYSGSELNYGYTF.

This clone has a single count. The V call is TRBV27, the J call TRBJ2-3, with D possibly matching TRBD1 (5 bases). CDR1 is MNHEY and CDR2 is SMNVEV in the germline V gene (reference sequence). V was trimmed by 2 bases and J by 1 base, leaving 7 bases between them. This CDR3 contains 14 residues. The CDR3 region is CASSLTGRTDTQYF. The CDR3 bases are TGTGCCAGCAGTTTAACAGGCCGCACAGATACGCAGTATTTT.

V is TRBV27 and J is TRBJ2-3, with TRBD2 as a possible D gene (6 bases). The length of the CDR3 is 14 residues. Germline CDR1 MNHEY, CDR2 SMNVEV (reference sequence). Trimming removed 6 bases from V and 2 bases from J, with 12 bases in between. Here the CDR3 reads CASRGLRYTDTQYF. The CDR3 nucleotides read TGTGCCAGCAGGGGACTGAGGTACACAGATACGCAGTATTTT.

The chain combines TRBV9 with TRBJ2-3, with D possibly being TRBD1 or TRBD2 (6 bases each). The CDR3 is 15 amino acids. The ends were cut back, 0 bases at V and 2 bases at J, with 10 bases in the middle. The germline V gene has CDR1 SGDLS and CDR2 YYNGEE. In nucleotides, the CDR3 is TGTGCCAGCAGCGTAGGGGGGGCCCTCACAGATACGCAGTATTTT. Protein product: CASSVGGALTDTQYF.

A word on this clone: Other DNA sequences in the sample encode the same CDR3. The J gene is TRBJ1-2, the V gene TRBV27, with a tentative D call TRBD1 (6 bases). There are 13 residues in the CDR3. Germline V gene lookup returns CDR1 MNHEY and CDR2 SMNVEV (reference sequence). V lost 6 bases, J lost 2 bases, and 10 bases lay in between. CDR3 protein: CASSLQGNYGYTF. CDR3 nucleotide sequence: TGTGCCAGCAGCCTTCAGGGGAACTATGGCTACACCTTC.